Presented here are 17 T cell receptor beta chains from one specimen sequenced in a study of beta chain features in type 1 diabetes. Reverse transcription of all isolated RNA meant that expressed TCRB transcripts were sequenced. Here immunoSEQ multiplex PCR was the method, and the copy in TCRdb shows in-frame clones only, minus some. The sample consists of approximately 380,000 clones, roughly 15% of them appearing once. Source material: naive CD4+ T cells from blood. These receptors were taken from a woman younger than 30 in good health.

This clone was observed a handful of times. The CDR3 sequence: CASSDAGDRYNEQFF. The CDR3 nucleotides are TGTGCCAGCAGTGACGCGGGAGACCGCTACAATGAGCAGTTCTTC. The chain employs TRBV6-4 and TRBJ2-1; 7 bases line up with TRBD2. Germline CDR1 and CDR2: MRHNA and SNTAGT. V dropped 2 bases and J dropped 3; count of bases not matched to a gene: 4. The CDR3 consists of 15 residues.

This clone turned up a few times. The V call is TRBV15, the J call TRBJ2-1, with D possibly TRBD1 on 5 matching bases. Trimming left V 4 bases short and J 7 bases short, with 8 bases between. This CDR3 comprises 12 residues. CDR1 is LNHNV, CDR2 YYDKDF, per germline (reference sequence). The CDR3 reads CATSTGPNEQFF. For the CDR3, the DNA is TGTGCCACCAGCACAGGGCCAAATGAGCAGTTCTTC.

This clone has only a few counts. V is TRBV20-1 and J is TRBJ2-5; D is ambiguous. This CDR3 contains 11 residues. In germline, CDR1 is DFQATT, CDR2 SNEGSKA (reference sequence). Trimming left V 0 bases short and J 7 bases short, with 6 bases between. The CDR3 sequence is CSARDPWTQYF. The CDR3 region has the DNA TGCAGTGCTAGAGACCCGTGGACCCAGTACTTC.

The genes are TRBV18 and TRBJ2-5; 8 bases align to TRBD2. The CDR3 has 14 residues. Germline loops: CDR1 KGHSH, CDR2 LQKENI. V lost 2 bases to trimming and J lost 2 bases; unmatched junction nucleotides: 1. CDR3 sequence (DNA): TGTGCCAGCTCACCAGGACTAGCTCAAGAGACCCAGTACTTC. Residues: CASSPGLAQETQYF. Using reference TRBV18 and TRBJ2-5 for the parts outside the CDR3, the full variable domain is NAGVMQNPRHLVRRRGQEARLRCSPMKGHSHVYWYRQLPEEGLKFMVYLQKENIIDESGMPKERFSAEFPKEGPSILRIQQVVRGDSAAYFCASSPGLAQETQYFGPGTRLLVL.

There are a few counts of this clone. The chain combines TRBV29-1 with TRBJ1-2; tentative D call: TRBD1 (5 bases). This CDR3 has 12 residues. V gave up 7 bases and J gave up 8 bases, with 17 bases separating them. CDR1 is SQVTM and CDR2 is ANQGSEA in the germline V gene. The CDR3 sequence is CSAVQRGDGYTF. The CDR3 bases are TGCAGCGCCGTGCAGCGGGGGGACGGCTACACCTTC. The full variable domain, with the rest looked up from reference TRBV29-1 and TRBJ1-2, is SAVISQKPSRDICQRGTSLTIQCQVDSQVTMMFWYRQQPGQSLTLIATANQGSEATYESGFVIDKFPISRPNLTFSTLTVSNMSPEDSSIYLCSAVQRGDGYTFGSGTRLTVV.

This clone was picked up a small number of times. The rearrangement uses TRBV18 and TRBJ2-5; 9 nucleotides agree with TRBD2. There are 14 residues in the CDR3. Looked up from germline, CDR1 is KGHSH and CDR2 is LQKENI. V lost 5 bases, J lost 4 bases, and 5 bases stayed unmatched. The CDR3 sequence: CASSSIAGVETQYF. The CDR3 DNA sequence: TGTGCCAGCTCATCGATAGCGGGAGTAGAGACCCAGTACTTC.

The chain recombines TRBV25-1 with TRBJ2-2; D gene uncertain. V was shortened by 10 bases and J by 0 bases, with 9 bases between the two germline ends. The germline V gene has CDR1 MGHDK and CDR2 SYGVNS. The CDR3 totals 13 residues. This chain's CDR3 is CATGWANTGELFF. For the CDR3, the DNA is TGTGCCACCGGGTGGGCGAACACCGGGGAGCTGTTTTTT.

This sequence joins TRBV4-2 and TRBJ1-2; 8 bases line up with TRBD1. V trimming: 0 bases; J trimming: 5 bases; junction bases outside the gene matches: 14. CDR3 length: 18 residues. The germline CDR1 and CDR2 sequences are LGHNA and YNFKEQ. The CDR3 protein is CASSQDRSHRGTQYGYTF. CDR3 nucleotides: TGTGCCAGCAGCCAAGATCGTTCCCACAGGGGGACACAATATGGCTACACCTTC.

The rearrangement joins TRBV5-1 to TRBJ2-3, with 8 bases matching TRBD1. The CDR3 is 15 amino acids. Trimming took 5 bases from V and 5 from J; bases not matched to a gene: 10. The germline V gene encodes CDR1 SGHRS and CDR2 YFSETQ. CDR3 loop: CASRKGQGGIDTQYF. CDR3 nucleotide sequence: TGCGCCAGCAGAAAAGGACAGGGTGGTATAGATACGCAGTATTTT. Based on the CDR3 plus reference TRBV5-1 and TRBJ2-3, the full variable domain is KAGVTQTPRYLIKTRGQQVTLSCSPISGHRSVSWYQQTPGQGLQFLFEYFSETQRNKGNFPGRFSGRQFSNSRSEMNVSTLELGDSALYLCASRKGQGGIDTQYFGPGTRLTVL.

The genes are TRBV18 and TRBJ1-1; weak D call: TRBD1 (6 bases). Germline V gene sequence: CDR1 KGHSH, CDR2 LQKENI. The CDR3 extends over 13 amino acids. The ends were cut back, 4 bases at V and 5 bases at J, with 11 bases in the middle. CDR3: CASSRGLSTEAFF. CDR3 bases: TGTGCCAGCTCACGGGGGCTGTCGACTGAAGCTTTCTTT.

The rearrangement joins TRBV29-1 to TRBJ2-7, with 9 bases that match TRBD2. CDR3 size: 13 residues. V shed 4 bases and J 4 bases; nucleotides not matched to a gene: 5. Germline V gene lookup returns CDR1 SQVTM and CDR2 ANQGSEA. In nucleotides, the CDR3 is TGCAGCGTTGCTAGCGGGACGGGGTACGAGCAGTACTTC. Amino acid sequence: CSVASGTGYEQYF.

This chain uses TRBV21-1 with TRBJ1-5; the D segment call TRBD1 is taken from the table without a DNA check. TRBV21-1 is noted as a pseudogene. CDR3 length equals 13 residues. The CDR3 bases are TGTGCCAGCAGCCCAGGGGTTTCTCAGCCCCAGCATTTT. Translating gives CASSPGVSQPQHF.

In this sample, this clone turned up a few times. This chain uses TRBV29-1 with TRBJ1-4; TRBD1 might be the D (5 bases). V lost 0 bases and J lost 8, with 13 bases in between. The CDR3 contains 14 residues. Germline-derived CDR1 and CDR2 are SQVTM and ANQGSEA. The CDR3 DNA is TGCAGCGTTGAAGATCCGGCAGGGAGGGAAAAACTGTTTTTT. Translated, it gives CSVEDPAGREKLFF.

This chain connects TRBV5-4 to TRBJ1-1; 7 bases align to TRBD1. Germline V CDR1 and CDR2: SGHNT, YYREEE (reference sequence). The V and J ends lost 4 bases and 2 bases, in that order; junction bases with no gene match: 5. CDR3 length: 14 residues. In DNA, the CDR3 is TGTGCCAGCAGCCTACAGGGGATTAACACTGAAGCTTTCTTT. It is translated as CASSLQGINTEAFF. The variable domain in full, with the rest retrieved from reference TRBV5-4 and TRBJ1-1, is ETGVTQSPTHLIKTRGQQVTLRCSSQSGHNTVSWYQQALGQGPQFIFQYYREEENGRGNFPPRFSGLQFPNYSSELNVNALELDDSALYLCASSLQGINTEAFFGQGTRLTVV.

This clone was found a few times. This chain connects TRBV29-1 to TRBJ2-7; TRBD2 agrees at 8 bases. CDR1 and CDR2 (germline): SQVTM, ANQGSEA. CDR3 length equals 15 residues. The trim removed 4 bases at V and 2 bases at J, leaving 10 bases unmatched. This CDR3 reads CSVVRSLAATYEQYF. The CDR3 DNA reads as TGCAGCGTTGTTCGTTCACTAGCGGCTACCTACGAGCAGTACTTC.

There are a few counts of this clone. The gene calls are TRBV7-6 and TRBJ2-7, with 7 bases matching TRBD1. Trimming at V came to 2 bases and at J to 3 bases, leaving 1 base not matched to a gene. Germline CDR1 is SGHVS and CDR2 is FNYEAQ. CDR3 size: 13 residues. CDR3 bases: TGTGCCAGCAGCTTAAACAGGGGCTACGAGCAGTACTTC. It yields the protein CASSLNRGYEQYF.

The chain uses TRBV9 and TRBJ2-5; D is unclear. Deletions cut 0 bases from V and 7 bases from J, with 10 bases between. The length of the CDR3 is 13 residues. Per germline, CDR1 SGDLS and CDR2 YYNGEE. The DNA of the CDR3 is TGTGCCAGCAGCGTAGGACTTACTGGGACCCAGTACTTC. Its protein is CASSVGLTGTQYF.